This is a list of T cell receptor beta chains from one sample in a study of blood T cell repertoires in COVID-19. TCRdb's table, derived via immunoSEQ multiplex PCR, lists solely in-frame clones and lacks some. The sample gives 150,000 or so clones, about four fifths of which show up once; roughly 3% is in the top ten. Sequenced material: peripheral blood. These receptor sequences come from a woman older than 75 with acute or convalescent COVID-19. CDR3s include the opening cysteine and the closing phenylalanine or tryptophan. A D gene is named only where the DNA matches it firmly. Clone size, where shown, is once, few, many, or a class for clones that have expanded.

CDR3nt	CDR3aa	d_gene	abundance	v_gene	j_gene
TGCGCCAGCAGTGACAGGGGATTCTCTGGGGCCAACGTCCTGACTTTC	CASSDRGFSGANVLTF	-	-	TRBV10-2	TRBJ2-6
TGCGCCAGCAGCCAAGTCAATCTAGCGGGGGTTTCCTACGAGCAGTACTTC	CASSQVNLAGVSYEQYF	TRBD2	-	TRBV4-1	TRBJ2-7
TGCGCCAGCAGGGATGACAGGGGGTTTGGCTACACCTTC	CASRDDRGFGYTF	TRBD1	-	TRBV10-2	TRBJ1-2
TGTGCCAGCAGTCCGGGACTAGCGGGAAACGAGCAGTACTTC	CASSPGLAGNEQYF	TRBD2	-	TRBV3-1/TRBV3-2	TRBJ2-7
TGTGCCAGCAGCTTTCTGCCCGGGGATGGCTACACCTTC	CASSFLPGDGYTF	-	-	TRBV5-5	TRBJ1-2
TGTGCCAGCAGTTACCGGGACCCCTTTAGCCCGGGGGTGGTGTTTTTT	CASSYRDPFSPGVVFF	-	-	TRBV6-5	TRBJ2-2
TGCGCCAGCAGCTCTGGACAGGGTGGAGGGAATGGCTACACCTTC	CASSSGQGGGNGYTF	TRBD1	-	TRBV5-1	TRBJ1-2
TGTGCCAGCAGCCCCCGGGAGCGGTCCAATGAGCAGTTCTTC	CASSPRERSNEQFF	-	-	TRBV5-4	TRBJ2-1
TGTGCCAGCTCACCGCAGGCCATGAACACTGAAGCTTTCTTT	CASSPQAMNTEAFF	-	-	TRBV18	TRBJ1-1
TGCGCCAGCAGCTTGGTTTTTGGAGGAATGAACACTGAAGCTTTCTTT	CASSLVFGGMNTEAFF	-	-	TRBV5-1	TRBJ1-1
TGTGCCACCAGTGACCCACAGGGGTCATCCTACAATGAGCAGTTCTTC	CATSDPQGSSYNEQFF	TRBD1	-	TRBV24-1	TRBJ2-1
TGTGCCAGCAGCTTCGGGGGGCGCAGGGAGACCCAGTACTTC	CASSFGGRRETQYF	-	-	TRBV13	TRBJ2-5
TGTGCCAGCAGCCCCGGACAGGGGGCTGAAATTTATGGCTACACCTTC	CASSPGQGAEIYGYTF	TRBD1	-	TRBV11-2	TRBJ1-2
TGTGCCAGTAGCCCAGGACAGGGAGATGAAGCTTTCTTT	CASSPGQGDEAFF	TRBD1	-	TRBV19	TRBJ1-1
TGTGCCAGCAGTTTTCACCGGGACAACTACAATGAGCAGTTCTTC	CASSFHRDNYNEQFF	-	-	TRBV6-5	TRBJ2-1
TGTGCCAGCAGTTACTCGATAATCAGGGGATGGACTGAAGCTTTCTTT	CASSYSIIRGWTEAFF	-	-	TRBV6-2/TRBV6-3	TRBJ1-1
TGTGCCAGCAGCGTAACTTTATGGGGGGGCGAAGGAAACACCATATATTTT	CASSVTLWGGEGNTIYF	-	-	TRBV9	TRBJ1-3
TGTGCCAGCAGCCAAGGGCGGGGTGCGGATGAGCAGTTCTTC	CASSQGRGADEQFF	-	few	TRBV3-1/TRBV3-2	TRBJ2-1
TGTGCCAGCAGTGGCCTATGGCTAGCGGGGGGGATGGGGGAGCTGTTTTTT	CASSGLWLAGGMGELFF	TRBD2	-	TRBV25-1	TRBJ2-2
TGTGCCACCAGTGGCGACAGCATCACAGATACGCAGTATTTT	CATSGDSITDTQYF	-	-	TRBV24-1	TRBJ2-3
TGTGCCACCAGCAGAGAGAAGGGGGATTCACCCCTCCACTTT	CATSREKGDSPLHF	-	-	TRBV15	TRBJ1-6
TGTGCCAGCTCACCACTACAGGGAACCGGGGAGCTGTTTTTT	CASSPLQGTGELFF	-	-	TRBV18	TRBJ2-2
TGTGCCAGCCACCGGAGACAGACCTATGGCTACACCTTC	CASHRRQTYGYTF	-	-	TRBV2	TRBJ1-2
TGCGCCAGCAGCCCACACACAGGGCCAGGGATGCGTTCCACTGAAGCTTTCTTT	CASSPHTGPGMRSTEAFF	-	once	TRBV4-1	TRBJ1-1
TGTGCCAGCAGCCAAGGTGGGAGTCGGACAGGGGCTGACGAGCAGTACTTC	CASSQGGSRTGADEQYF	TRBD1	few	TRBV4-2	TRBJ2-7
TGTGCCAGCAGACAGGACAGGGTAGCCTCCTACGAGCAGTACTTC	CASRQDRVASYEQYF	TRBD1	-	TRBV6-5	TRBJ2-7
TGTGCCAGCAGGACAGGGGAAGGTACAGAGACCCAGTACTTC	CASRTGEGTETQYF	TRBD1	once	TRBV6-5	TRBJ2-5
TGTGCCAGCAGCTTGTTTAGGGACAGATACTTTGCAACTAATGAAAAACTGTTTTTT	CASSLFRDRYFATNEKLFF	TRBD1	-	TRBV5-6	TRBJ1-4
TGTGCCAGCAGCCTAGGCGGGGGGCGCAGTGAGACCCAGTACTTC	CASSLGGGRSETQYF	TRBD2	-	TRBV11-2	TRBJ2-5
TGCGCCAGCAGCTTGCTACCGAGTTGGGACAGGGGGCCCGGGGCCAACGTCCTGACTTTC	CASSLLPSWDRGPGANVLTF	TRBD1	-	TRBV5-1	TRBJ2-6
TGTGCCATCAGTGGGACTAGCGGGGGGCTCCCATACAATGAGCAGTTCTTC	CAISGTSGGLPYNEQFF	TRBD2	-	TRBV10-3	TRBJ2-1
TGTGCCAGCAGTTTGGTACAGGGCCCTGGGGCTGAAGCTTTCTTT	CASSLVQGPGAEAFF	-	-	TRBV28	TRBJ1-1
TGTGCCACCGGCCGGGACAGGAATTCACCCCTCCACTTT	CATGRDRNSPLHF	TRBD1	-	TRBV9	TRBJ1-6
TGTGCCAGTAGTAACCAGGACAGGAATAATGAAAAACTGTTTTTT	CASSNQDRNNEKLFF	TRBD1	-	TRBV19	TRBJ1-4
TGTGCCAGCAGTGGGCAGGGGGGATTGGCGGGCGAGCAGTACTTC	CASSGQGGLAGEQYF	-	once	TRBV2	TRBJ2-7
TGTGCCAGCAGCCGGGGGACGCAGGACCTCGGCCCCCTCCACTTT	CASSRGTQDLGPLHF	-	-	TRBV7-9	TRBJ1-6
TGTGCCAGCAGCCAAGTTAAGTCAGCCGGGACAGGGGGTGGCTACACCTTC	CASSQVKSAGTGGGYTF	TRBD1	-	TRBV4-2	TRBJ1-2
TGTGCCAGCAGCTTAGGGACGAGGGGACTCCGCGATACGCAGTATTTT	CASSLGTRGLRDTQYF	-	few	TRBV11-3	TRBJ2-3
TGCGCCAGCAGCTTAGGGGACACAGGGGGAGGAAGGACTGAAGCTTTCTTT	CASSLGDTGGGRTEAFF	TRBD1	-	TRBV5-1	TRBJ1-1
TGCGCCAGCAGACAACCGACAGGAATTGATTCACCCCTCCACTTT	CASRQPTGIDSPLHF	-	-	TRBV5-1	TRBJ1-6